These 21 T cell receptor beta chains share one sample of origin, sequenced in a study of memory CD4+ T cells and cytomegalovirus serostatus. Measured with immunoSEQ multiplex PCR; TCRdb has only the in-frame clones, and not every one. Of 70,000 to 90,000 clones listed, roughly 78% are singletons. The sort gate was single viable CD3+CD4+CD8-CD45RO+ cells for memory CD4+ T cells. Sample: memory CD4+ T cells from blood. The receptors derive from an adult in good health and CMV-seropositive.

The rearrangement links TRBV5-1 to TRBJ2-2; the D is unclear. The length of the CDR3 is 17 residues. Germline loops: CDR1 SGHRS, CDR2 YFSETQ. Trimming took 0 bases from V and 1 from J, leaving 13 bases between them. The CDR3 bases are TGCGCCAGCAGCTTGGCCGCGAGACACCAGAACACCGGGGAGCTGTTTTTT. Residues: CASSLAARHQNTGELFF.

This chain uses TRBV5-1 with TRBJ2-2, with TRBD2 matching over 15 bases. The CDR3 loop spans 17 amino acids. V shed 4 bases and J 6 bases; nucleotides not matched to a gene: 7. Germline lookup yields CDR1 SGHRS and CDR2 YFSETQ. In DNA, the CDR3 is TGCGCCAGCAGCCTTTACGGACTAGCGGGAGGGGCCGGGGAGCTGTTTTTT. Translating gives CASSLYGLAGGAGELFF.

The chain recombines TRBV9 with TRBJ2-3; D gene unclear. The V end was cut by 4 bases, the J end by 6 bases, with 9 bases between. This CDR3 is 12 amino acids long. Germline V gene sequence: CDR1 SGDLS, CDR2 YYNGEE. As DNA, the CDR3 is TGTGCCAGCAGCCAACACGGGGATACGCAGTATTTT. Protein product: CASSQHGDTQYF. Full variable domain (missing parts from reference TRBV9 and TRBJ2-3): DSGVTQTPKHLITATGQRVTLRCSPRSGDLSVYWYQQSLDQGLQFLIQYYNGEERAKGNILERFSAQQFPDLHSELNLSSLELGDSALYFCASSQHGDTQYFGPGTRLTVL.

V is TRBV20-1 and J is TRBJ2-5; no reliable D call. This CDR3 contains 11 residues. Between the trimmed V and J ends, which lost 4 bases and 4 bases, there was a span of 7 bases. The V gene's germline CDR1 is DFQATT and CDR2 SNEGSKA (reference sequence). CDR3 coding DNA: TGCAGTGCTACCAAGGGAGAGACCCAGTACTTC. Amino acids: CSATKGETQYF.

This chain links TRBV5-6 with TRBJ1-2; 8 nucleotides agree with TRBD1. V dropped 4 bases and J dropped 8; count of bases not matched to a gene: 7. The CDR3 sequence is 13 residues long. The V gene's germline CDR1 is SGHDT and CDR2 YYEEEE. This CDR3 is CASSQDRVRGYTF. The CDR3 region has the DNA TGTGCCAGCAGCCAGGACAGGGTGCGCGGCTACACCTTC.

A note on this clone: The sample holds other DNA sequences that translate to the same CDR3. The chain joins TRBV29-1 to TRBJ1-1, with 9 bases matching TRBD1. The CDR3 runs to 13 residues. Trimming took 2 bases from V and 4 from J; bases not matched to a gene: 2. Per the germline V gene, CDR1 is SQVTM and CDR2 is ANQGSEA. In DNA, the CDR3 is TGCAGCGTTGAAACAGGGGGCGGCACTGAAGCTTTCTTT. This codes for CSVETGGGTEAFF.

V is TRBV5-4 and J is TRBJ2-3; TRBD2 aligns across 12 bases. The trim removed 4 bases at V and 3 bases at J, leaving 12 bases unmatched. Germline-derived CDR1 and CDR2 are SGHNT and YYREEE (reference sequence). The CDR3 consists of 18 residues. The CDR3 sequence: CASSVSSGRAGGTDTQYF. CDR3 nucleotide sequence: TGTGCCAGCAGCGTCTCTAGCGGGAGGGCCGGGGGTACAGATACGCAGTATTTT.

The chain links TRBV2 to TRBJ2-1; no clear D gene. The CDR3 is made up of 12 amino acids. The V end lost 6 bases, the J end lost 7 bases, and 10 bases lay between the germline ends. Germline values: CDR1 SNHLY, CDR2 FYNNEI. The CDR3 nucleotides are TGTGCCAGCAGGATACAAGGGAATGAGCAGTTCTTC. This sequence encodes CASRIQGNEQFF.

The J gene is TRBJ1-1, the V gene TRBV6-6; D uncertain. Trimming removed 5 bases from V and 7 bases from J, with 11 bases in between. Germline V gives CDR1 MNHNY, CDR2 SVGAGI (reference sequence). CDR3 size: 12 residues. The CDR3 DNA sequence: TGTGCCAGCAGTCGGGCCTCCGTTGAAGCTTTCTTT. This translates into CASSRASVEAFF.

The chain couples TRBV27 to TRBJ2-5; D is perhaps TRBD2 (7 bases). Germline V lookup: CDR1 MNHEY, CDR2 SMNVEV (reference sequence). V lost 6 bases to trimming and J lost 5 bases, with 22 bases between them. The CDR3 runs to 16 residues. CDR3 residues: CASSRVGGAFGETQYF. The CDR3 nucleotides read TGTGCCAGCAGCCGAGTTGGGGGGGCCTTTGGGGAGACCCAGTACTTC.

The chain links TRBV28 to TRBJ1-1, with 7 nucleotides matching TRBD1. The CDR3 has 18 amino acids. Germline V gene sequence: CDR1 MDHEN, CDR2 SYDVKM. After removal of 3 bases from V and 3 bases from J, the junction contained 16 bases not matched to a gene. CDR3 sequence: CASSFYYSRQGRDTEAFF. The CDR3, as DNA: TGTGCCAGCAGTTTTTACTACAGCAGACAGGGACGGGACACTGAAGCTTTCTTT.

The chain is built from TRBV11-2 and TRBJ2-3, with D unresolved. The CDR3 runs 13 residues. CDR1 is SGHAT and CDR2 is FQNNGV in the germline V gene. Trimming took 6 bases from V and 5 from J, leaving 12 bases between them. CDR3 protein: CASRSLAGDTQYF. CDR3 in DNA: TGTGCCAGCAGGAGCTTGGCCGGAGATACGCAGTATTTT. Drawing the rest from reference TRBV11-2 and TRBJ2-3, the complete variable domain is EAGVAQSPRYKIIEKRQSVAFWCNPISGHATLYWYQQILGQGPKLLIQFQNNGVVDDSQLPKDRFSAERLKGVDSTLKIQPAKLEDSAVYLCASRSLAGDTQYFGPGTRLTVL.

V gene TRBV7-9 combines with J gene TRBJ2-3; 10 nucleotides line up with TRBD1. The CDR3 is 15 residues long. The V gene end was trimmed by 5 bases and the J gene end by 4 bases; junction bases not matched to a gene: 6. The germline V gene has CDR1 SEHNR and CDR2 FQNEAQ (reference sequence). The CDR3: CASSPRTGGADTQYF. CDR3 coding DNA: TGTGCCAGCAGCCCCAGGACAGGGGGAGCAGATACGCAGTATTTT. Full variable domain (missing parts from reference TRBV7-9 and TRBJ2-3): DTGVSQNPRHKITKRGQNVTFRCDPISEHNRLYWYRQTLGQGPEFLTYFQNEAQLEKSRLLSDRFSAERPKGSFSTLEIQRTEQGDSAMYLCASSPRTGGADTQYFGPGTRLTVL.

This rearrangement joins TRBV28 to TRBJ2-4; unclear D gene. V was shortened by 6 bases and J by 4 bases, with 10 bases between the two germline ends. Germline V gene sequence: CDR1 MDHEN, CDR2 SYDVKM. The CDR3 is 13 residues long. The CDR3 reads CASSPPSKNIQYF. In DNA, the CDR3 is TGTGCCAGCAGCCCACCTAGTAAAAACATTCAGTACTTC.

The chain combines TRBV18 with TRBJ2-2, with D perhaps matching TRBD2 (5 bases). Germline V gene data show CDR1 as KGHSH and CDR2 as LQKENI. The CDR3 extends over 15 amino acids. V lost 3 bases, J lost 5 bases, and 13 bases lay in between. The CDR3 is CASSPQWGDTGELFF. DNA of the CDR3: TGTGCCAGCTCACCTCAATGGGGAGATACCGGGGAGCTGTTTTTT.

The chain carries TRBV27 and TRBJ2-5; D perhaps matches TRBD2 (5 bases). CDR1 is MNHEY, CDR2 SMNVEV, per germline (reference sequence). The CDR3 contains 14 residues. The V end lost 2 bases, the J end lost 5 bases, and 12 bases lay between the germline ends. CDR3 DNA sequence: TGTGCCAGCAGTTTAGCGGGCCGGCGGGAGACCCAGTACTTC. Residues: CASSLAGRRETQYF.

The chain recombines TRBV5-1 with TRBJ1-2; D may be TRBD1 (6 bases). In germline, CDR1 is SGHRS, CDR2 YFSETQ. CDR3 length equals 13 residues. The V end lost 7 bases, the J end lost 0 bases, and 10 bases lay between the germline ends. CDR3 protein: CASAGEANYGYTF. The CDR3 nucleotides are TGCGCCAGCGCAGGGGAAGCTAACTATGGCTACACCTTC.

This clone was counted a few times. The chain employs TRBV5-1 and TRBJ2-7, with 7 bases matching TRBD2. The CDR3 spans 16 residues. In germline, CDR1 is SGHRS, CDR2 YFSETQ. With V trimmed by 2 bases and J by 3 bases, 11 bases remained unmatched. The CDR3 coding sequence is TGCGCCAGCAGCTTAGTATACAGCGGGGTATTCTACGAGCAGTACTTC. Amino acids: CASSLVYSGVFYEQYF.

This chain links TRBV11-2 with TRBJ2-5, with D possibly being TRBD1 or TRBD2 (5 bases each). The CDR3 totals 15 residues. Deletions cut 0 bases from V and 6 bases from J, with 14 bases between. Germline V gene lookup returns CDR1 SGHAT and CDR2 FQNNGV. CDR3 residues: CASSLDPRDEKTQYF. CDR3 nucleotide sequence: TGTGCCAGCAGCTTAGACCCCCGGGACGAGAAGACCCAGTACTTC.

This sequence joins TRBV18 and TRBJ2-5; D is possibly TRBD2 (6 bases). CDR1 is KGHSH, CDR2 LQKENI, per germline. The CDR3 has 14 residues. V gave up 8 bases and J gave up 4 bases, with 17 bases separating them. The CDR3 sequence is CASRNVQGGETQYF. The DNA of the CDR3 is TGTGCCAGCCGGAACGTCCAGGGAGGAGAGACCCAGTACTTC.

This CDR3 is CASSQDSGDLYGYTF. As DNA, the CDR3 is TGCGCCAGCAGCCAAGATTCTGGAGACCTCTATGGCTACACCTTC. J is TRBJ1-2 and V is TRBV4-1, with D unresolved. Trimming cost V 0 bases and J 4 bases, with 12 bases left between them. CDR1 and CDR2 (germline): MGHRA, YSYEKL. The CDR3 sequence is 15 residues long.